This T cell receptor (beta chain) originates from a study of graft-versus-host responses after intestinal transplantation. The method was immunoSEQ multiplex PCR; TCRdb's version includes in-frame clones alone and lacks a portion of them. The table records around 100,000 clones, roughly 90% of them present only once. The germline gives CDR1 MNHNY, CDR2 SVGAGI (reference sequence). The CDR3 is made up of 15 amino acids. Trimming cost V 2 bases and J 6 bases; bases outside gene matches: 4. Remarks on this clone: The target antigen is unknown.

The clonotype originates from a human donor who was the organ donor for an intestinal transplant. This chain joins TRBV6-6 and TRBJ1-6; 7 positions agree with TRBD1. Here the sequenced sample was unstimulated CD4+ T cells sorted from spleen or lymph node cells, taken before transplant. CDR3 sequence reads: CASSYMTGPNSPLHF. The CDR3 region has the DNA TGTGCCAGCAGTTACATGACAGGGCCTAATTCACCCCTCCACTTT.